Shown below are 9 T cell receptor beta chains from a single sample sequenced in a study of T-cell memory formation after mild COVID-19. MiXCR, run by TCRdb on the 5' RACE reads, gives a single entry per CDR3 protein. The sample records 85,000 to 120,000 distinct CDR3 sequences, about 15% being singletons. Sequencing input: PBMCs or a T cell subset sorted from them (not recorded which). These receptors came from an adult woman who had mild COVID-19 (a few samples of this study predate the infection). Cell type and time point are not known.

This clonotype was observed a few times. The chain links TRBV5-1 to TRBJ2-3; 7 bases are shared with TRBD2. J lost 6 bases, V lost 4 bases, and 11 bases had no gene match. This CDR3 has 15 residues. The V gene's germline CDR1 is SGHRS and CDR2 YFSETQ. The CDR3: CASSPTSAGEDTQYF. The CDR3 DNA sequence: TGCGCCAGCAGCCCAACTAGCGCCGGAGAGGATACGCAGTATTTT.

This clonotype was picked up a small number of times. The chain carries TRBV14 and TRBJ1-2; the D gene is possibly TRBD1 (5 bases). Germline V gene data show CDR1 as SGHDN and CDR2 as FVKESK. Trimming took off 1 base at V and 7 bases at J, with 10 bases between the two ends. This CDR3 contains 13 residues. CDR3 residues: CASSQGGGFGYTF. The CDR3 DNA reads as TGTGCCAGCAGCCAAGGGGGCGGATTTGGCTACACCTTC.

The chain recombines TRBV7-9 with TRBJ1-1; TRBD1 aligns across 10 bases. Germline assignment: CDR1 SEHNR and CDR2 FQNEAQ (reference sequence). This CDR3 comprises 17 residues. The V and J ends lost 1 base and 3 bases, in that order; junction bases with no gene match: 8. The CDR3 loop reads CASSLGRPGQGHTEAFF. In DNA, the CDR3 is TGTGCCAGCAGCTTAGGTCGCCCGGGACAGGGGCACACTGAAGCTTTCTTT. Full variable domain (missing parts from reference TRBV7-9 and TRBJ1-1): DTGVSQNPRHKITKRGQNVTFRCDPISEHNRLYWYRQTLGQGPEFLTYFQNEAQLEKSRLLSDRFSAERPKGSFSTLEIQRTEQGDSAMYLCASSLGRPGQGHTEAFFGQGTRLTVV.

This clonotype was observed a few times. This chain connects TRBV19 to TRBJ1-1; no reliable D call. The germline V gene has CDR1 LNHDA and CDR2 SQIVND (reference sequence). V dropped 1 base and J dropped 1 base, with 10 bases sitting between them. This CDR3 contains 15 residues. The CDR3 nucleotides read TGTGCCAGTAGTATAGTCGCGGGCCCGAACACTGAAGCTTTCTTT. Protein: CASSIVAGPNTEAFF.

The chain uses TRBV7-9 and TRBJ1-6; 8 nucleotides line up with TRBD1. Germline CDR1 SEHNR, CDR2 FQNEAQ (reference sequence). CDR3 length: 14 amino acids. Unmatched junction bases numbered 5, after V lost 7 bases and J lost 6 bases. CDR3 protein: CASIPDRGNSPLHF. The CDR3 nucleotides read TGTGCCAGCATCCCTGACAGGGGTAATTCACCCCTCCACTTT.

The chain joins TRBV5-1 to TRBJ1-2; no clear D gene. This CDR3 region has 16 residues. Germline-derived CDR1 and CDR2 are SGHRS and YFSETQ. Trimming left V 0 bases short and J 4 bases short, with 16 bases between. CDR3 nucleotide sequence: TGCGCCAGCAGCTTGGCCCGTAACTGGACGGCCTATGGCTACACCTTC. This encodes CASSLARNWTAYGYTF.

In nucleotides, the CDR3 is TGCGCCAGCAGCCCCCAGCCGGGGACTAGCGGGGGGGCAATCACCGGGGAGCTGTTTTTT. This codes for CASSPQPGTSGGAITGELFF. This rearrangement joins TRBV4-1 to TRBJ2-2; 16 bases match TRBD2. Germline CDR1 and CDR2: MGHRA and YSYEKL. V shed 4 bases and J 4 bases; nucleotides not matched to a gene: 12. The CDR3 runs 20 residues.

The V call is TRBV7-9, the J call TRBJ2-3; D remains unclear. This CDR3 has 14 amino acids. CDR1 is SEHNR and CDR2 is FQNEAQ in the germline V gene (reference sequence). V dropped 5 bases and J dropped 0 bases, with 9 bases sitting between them. CDR3 sequence reads: CASSLSESTDTQYF. The CDR3 region has the DNA TGTGCCAGCAGCCTCAGCGAAAGCACAGATACGCAGTATTTT.

The chain links TRBV12-3 or TRBV12-4 to TRBJ1-1, with D possibly TRBD1 on 6 matching bases. This CDR3 is 19 amino acids long. Trimming removed 7 bases at V and 2 bases at J, with 29 bases between. CDR3 DNA: TGTGCCAGCACAAGAGGGCCAGGGGATGAAAAGGGCCTAAACACTGAAGCTTTCTTT. Amino acid sequence: CASTRGPGDEKGLNTEAFF.